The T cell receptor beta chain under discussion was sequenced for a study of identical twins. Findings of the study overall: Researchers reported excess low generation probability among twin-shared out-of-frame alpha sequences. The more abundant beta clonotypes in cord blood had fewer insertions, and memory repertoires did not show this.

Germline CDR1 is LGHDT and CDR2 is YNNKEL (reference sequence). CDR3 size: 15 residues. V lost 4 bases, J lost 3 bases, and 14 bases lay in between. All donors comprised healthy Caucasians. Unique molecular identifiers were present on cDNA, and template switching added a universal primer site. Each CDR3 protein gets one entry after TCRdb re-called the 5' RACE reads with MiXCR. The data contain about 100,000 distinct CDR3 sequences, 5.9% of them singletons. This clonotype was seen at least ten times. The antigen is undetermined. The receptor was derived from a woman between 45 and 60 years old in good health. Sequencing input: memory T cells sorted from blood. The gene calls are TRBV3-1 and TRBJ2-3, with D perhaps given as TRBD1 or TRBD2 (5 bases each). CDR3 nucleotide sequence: TGTGCCAGCAGCCTCGGGGCTGGGGCAACAGATACGCAGTATTTT. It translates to CASSLGAGATDTQYF.